These 22 T cell receptor beta chains originate from one sample sequenced in a study of spatial heterogeneity in lung cancer. Overall study results and limits: Expanded intratumoral alpha and beta TCR counts tracked tumor mutation counts.

TCRdb itself ran the 5' RACE reads through MiXCR, one entry per CDR3 protein. The data hold 200 to 300 distinct CDR3 sequences, with 25% to 35% observed a single time. The time point: sample taken at primary tumor resection. No antigen has been identified for these receptors. The material was lung tumor tissue, obtained at surgery. All receptors derive from a male donor with early-stage non-small cell lung cancer.

Notes on this clonotype: Within a library made for alpha chains, this beta chain is off target, and its count is uninformative. This chain connects TRBV6-5 to TRBJ1-2; no clear D gene. The CDR3 totals 13 residues. The V gene lost 2 bases and the J gene lost 7 bases, with 11 bases spanning the gap. CDR1 and CDR2 (germline): MNHEY, SVGAGI. The CDR3 DNA reads as TGTGCCAGCAGTTACGGCCGGATCTCTGGCTACACCTTC. Its protein product is CASSYGRISGYTF.

With respect to this clonotype: This beta chain appears as a stray read in a library generated for alpha chains; its size is not informative. This sequence joins TRBV27 and TRBJ2-2; D is ambiguous. Germline CDR1 reads MNHEY; CDR2 reads SMNVEV (reference sequence). V dropped 6 bases and J dropped 0 bases, with 8 bases sitting between them. This CDR3 is 14 amino acids long. The chain's CDR3 is CASSFGPNTGELFF. The CDR3 nucleotides read TGTGCCAGCAGCTTCGGACCGAACACCGGGGAGCTGTTTTTT.

A word on this clonotype: Little can be read into the size of this beta chain, an off-target read in a library designed for alpha chains. The chain employs TRBV6-5 and TRBJ2-5; possible D gene TRBD1, 6 bases. Germline lookup yields CDR1 MNHEY and CDR2 SVGAGI. The V and J ends lost 0 bases and 1 base respectively, with 12 bases between them. This CDR3 comprises 16 residues. The CDR3: CASSYSFTGLQETQYF. The DNA for the CDR3 is TGTGCCAGCAGTTACTCTTTTACAGGGCTCCAAGAGACCCAGTACTTC.

As to this clonotype: This beta chain turned up in a library designed for alpha chains; as an off-target read, its abundance says little. The rearrangement joins TRBV30 to TRBJ1-6; 9 bases agree with TRBD1. Germline CDR1 is GTSNPN and CDR2 is SVGIG (reference sequence). The CDR3 length is 15 residues. The junction had 7 bases not matched to a gene; V was cut back by 4 bases and J by 6 bases. CDR3 bases: TGTGCCTGGAAAGAACAGGGGGCGGCTAATTCACCCCTCCACTTT. It codes for CAWKEQGAANSPLHF.

This clonotype is hyperexpanded in the sample. As an off-target read in a library built for alpha chains, this beta chain has a frequency of little significance. The chain has TRBV9 and TRBJ2-5, with 8 bases fitting TRBD2. The CDR3 is 14 residues long. J lost 5 bases, V lost 1 base, and 4 bases had no gene match. The germline V gene encodes CDR1 SGDLS and CDR2 YYNGEE. CDR3 coding DNA: TGTGCCAGCAGCGTAAGCGGGGGCGGTGAGACCCAGTACTTC. It yields the protein CASSVSGGGETQYF. Full variable domain (missing parts from reference TRBV9 and TRBJ2-5): DSGVTQTPKHLITATGQRVTLRCSPRSGDLSVYWYQQSLDQGLQFLIQYYNGEERAKGNILERFSAQQFPDLHSELNLSSLELGDSALYFCASSVSGGGETQYFGPGTRLLVL.

In this sample, this clonotype turned up a few times. Because this beta chain is a stray read in a library intended to capture alpha chains, its abundance should not be given much weight. The chain couples TRBV4-1 to TRBJ2-5; no firm D call. CDR3 length: 13 residues. Germline values: CDR1 MGHRA, CDR2 YSYEKL. V shed 4 bases and J shed 2 bases, with 8 bases lying between them. The CDR3 is CASSLPGQETQYF. CDR3 sequence (DNA): TGCGCCAGCAGCCTCCCTGGGCAAGAGACCCAGTACTTC.

This clonotype was counted a few times. This beta chain is an off-target read within a library intended for alpha chains, so its frequency means little. This rearrangement joins TRBV20-1 to TRBJ2-1, with 8 bases identical to TRBD2. Unmatched junction bases numbered 5, after V lost 0 bases and J lost 7 bases. This CDR3 is 14 amino acids long. CDR1 DFQATT and CDR2 SNEGSKA come from the germline V gene (reference sequence). This CDR3 is CSARDYGGGNEQFF. The CDR3 DNA reads as TGCAGTGCTAGAGATTACGGGGGGGGGAATGAGCAGTTCTTC.

Of note for this clonotype: This beta chain is off target for a library built for alpha chains, so its abundance means little. The rearrangement links TRBV29-1 to TRBJ2-3; 10 bases are shared with TRBD2. V shed 7 bases and J 1 base; nucleotides not matched to a gene: 2. Germline V CDR1 and CDR2: SQVTM, ANQGSEA. The length of the CDR3 is 13 residues. The CDR3 sequence is CSASGGGTDTQYF. CDR3 in DNA: TGCAGCGCTAGCGGGGGTGGCACAGATACGCAGTATTTT.

This clonotype has only a few counts. This beta chain lies outside the target of a library built for alpha chains; its clone size means little. The J gene is TRBJ1-1, the V gene TRBV5-1; D gene ambiguous. Germline assignment: CDR1 SGHRS and CDR2 YFSETQ. Deletions cut 0 bases from V and 1 base from J, with 7 bases between. The CDR3 is made up of 14 amino acids. DNA for the CDR3: TGCGCCAGCAGCTTGGTTTGGGCGAACACTGAAGCTTTCTTT. This codes for CASSLVWANTEAFF.

As regards this clonotype: This beta chain appears as a stray read in a library generated for alpha chains; its size is not informative. The V and J genes are TRBV6-4 and TRBJ2-7; the match to TRBD1 covers 9 bases. Germline V gives CDR1 MRHNA, CDR2 SNTAGT. There are 14 residues in the CDR3. With 6 bases clipped from V and 7 bases from J, the junction kept 10 bases outside the gene matches. The CDR3 DNA sequence: TGTGCCAGCAGCGTCAGGGACAGGGTCGGGGAGCAGTACTTC. Amino acids: CASSVRDRVGEQYF.

By sample fraction, this clonotype is hyperexpanded (1% or more). This beta chain slipped into a library made for alpha chains as a stray read, so its size is not meaningful. The V call is TRBV25-1, the J call TRBJ1-3, with D perhaps TRBD1 (6 bases). From germline, CDR1 is MGHDK and CDR2 SYGVNS. V lost 1 base to trimming and J lost 4 bases, with 14 bases between them. The CDR3 loop spans 16 amino acids. The CDR3, as DNA: TGTGCCAGCAGTGAATTTGGGGGCCGAGCGGGAAACACCATATATTTT. Translating it yields CASSEFGGRAGNTIYF.

This clonotype was recorded only once. Since it is a stray read in a library aimed at alpha chains, this beta chain has a size that is not meaningful. The chain employs TRBV5-1 and TRBJ2-5; possibly TRBD1 for D (5 bases). The CDR3 spans 13 residues. Germline V gives CDR1 SGHRS, CDR2 YFSETQ. Trimming took 0 bases from V and 5 from J, leaving 8 bases between them. The CDR3 bases are TGCGCCAGCAGCTTGGGGGCAGGGGAGACCCAGTACTTC. Translation gives CASSLGAGETQYF.

On this clonotype itself: Little can be read into the size of this beta chain, an off-target read in a library designed for alpha chains. V usage is TRBV6-5 and J usage is TRBJ2-1; D perhaps matches TRBD1 (8 bases). CDR3 length: 14 residues. V lost 6 bases and J lost 2, with 11 bases in between. Germline values: CDR1 MNHEY, CDR2 SVGAGI. CDR3 sequence reads: CASRTGGAYNEQFF. Here the CDR3 DNA reads TGTGCCAGCAGAACAGGGGGGGCCTACAATGAGCAGTTCTTC.

Concerning this clonotype: This beta chain is a stray read from a library made for alpha chains; its abundance is not meaningful. This rearrangement joins TRBV3-1 to TRBJ2-5; weak D call: TRBD2 (6 bases). The CDR3 runs to 13 residues. V lost 1 base, J lost 4 bases, and 7 bases lay in between. Germline V gene sequence: CDR1 LGHDT, CDR2 YNNKEL (reference sequence). CDR3 residues: CASSQVEGETQYF. The CDR3 DNA reads TGTGCCAGCAGCCAAGTGGAGGGAGAGACCCAGTACTTC.

For this clonotype: For a library built for alpha chains, this beta chain is a stray read; little rests on its size. The chain carries TRBV29-1 and TRBJ2-5; D might be TRBD2 (5 bases). Germline CDR1 and CDR2: SQVTM and ANQGSEA. This CDR3 has 12 residues. The V end was cut by 6 bases, the J end by 4 bases, with 12 bases between. CDR3 sequence reads: CSVVRESETQYF. The CDR3 DNA sequence: TGCAGCGTCGTTAGGGAGTCAGAGACCCAGTACTTC.

With respect to this clonotype: Since the library was made to target alpha chains, this beta chain is a stray read and its abundance is not meaningful. This chain connects TRBV6-2 or TRBV6-3 to TRBJ1-2, with D tentatively TRBD1 (5 bases). Germline loops: CDR1 MNHEY, CDR2 SVGEGT. The CDR3 extends over 15 amino acids. V gave up 4 bases and J gave up 12 bases, with 24 bases separating them. CDR3 sequence reads: CASSSAGRRASGDTF. The DNA for the CDR3 is TGTGCCAGCAGTTCCGCGGGACGGCGGGCTTCTGGAGACACCTTC.

By share, this clonotype counts as hyperexpanded. This beta chain is a stray read from a library made for alpha chains; its abundance is not meaningful. The chain joins TRBV12-3 or TRBV12-4 to TRBJ1-1; no definite D call. The V end lost 5 bases, the J end lost 1 base, and 5 bases lay between the germline ends. The CDR3 is made up of 12 amino acids. The CDR3 reads CASSIQNTEAFF. In nucleotides, the CDR3 is TGTGCCAGCAGTATCCAGAACACTGAAGCTTTCTTT.

This clonotype was counted only a few times. Within a library made for alpha chains, this beta chain is off target, and its count is uninformative. This chain links TRBV20-1 with TRBJ2-5, with D possibly matching TRBD2 (6 bases). CDR1 is DFQATT, CDR2 SNEGSKA, per germline (reference sequence). Trimming removed 5 bases from V and 3 bases from J, with 16 bases in between. This CDR3 spans 14 amino acids. CDR3: CSALDGGREETQYF. CDR3 coding DNA: TGCAGTGCTCTAGACGGGGGACGAGAAGAGACCCAGTACTTC.

In the case of this clonotype: This beta chain is off target for a library built for alpha chains, so its abundance means little. This rearrangement joins TRBV24-1 to TRBJ2-3; 8 positions match TRBD2. The germline V gene has CDR1 KGHDR and CDR2 SFDVKD. The ends lost 1 base at V and 4 bases at J; junction bases unmatched: 12. The CDR3 length is 18 residues. The CDR3 protein is CATSDFTGRAGAPDTQYF. CDR3 DNA sequence: TGTGCCACCAGTGATTTTACCGGGAGGGCCGGGGCCCCAGATACGCAGTATTTT.

A few counts support this clonotype. This beta chain was picked up by a library intended for alpha chains and is off target, so its count carries little meaning. The chain uses TRBV28 and TRBJ2-2; weak D call: TRBD2 (6 bases). This CDR3 spans 16 amino acids. The V gene lost 4 bases and the J gene lost 3 bases, with 15 bases spanning the gap. From germline, CDR1 is MDHEN and CDR2 SYDVKM. The CDR3 region has the DNA TGTGCCAGCAGTTATTTGGGCGGGAAGGACACCGGGGAGCTGTTTTTT. Translated, it gives CASSYLGGKDTGELFF.

Sample share makes this clonotype large (0.1 to 1%). The library was designed around alpha chains, so this beta chain is a stray read whose abundance carries little weight. V usage is TRBV14 and J usage is TRBJ2-7; D remains unclear. Germline lookup yields CDR1 SGHDN and CDR2 FVKESK. This CDR3 comprises 13 residues. Trimming left V 4 bases short and J 8 bases short, with 15 bases between. This chain's CDR3 is CASSLLGIEKQYF. For the CDR3, the DNA is TGTGCCAGCAGCCTTCTTGGGATAGAAAAGCAGTACTTC.

About this clonotype: The size of this beta chain means little, since it is a stray read in a library made for alpha chains. V gene TRBV5-6 combines with J gene TRBJ2-7; a weak D match, TRBD1 (6 bases). Germline V gene data show CDR1 as SGHDT and CDR2 as YYEEEE. The ends were cut back, 3 bases at V and 6 bases at J, with 16 bases in the middle. The CDR3 runs 14 residues. This CDR3 reads CASSSGTSFSEQYF. The CDR3 region has the DNA TGTGCCAGCAGCTCCGGGACATCATTTTCCGAGCAGTACTTC.